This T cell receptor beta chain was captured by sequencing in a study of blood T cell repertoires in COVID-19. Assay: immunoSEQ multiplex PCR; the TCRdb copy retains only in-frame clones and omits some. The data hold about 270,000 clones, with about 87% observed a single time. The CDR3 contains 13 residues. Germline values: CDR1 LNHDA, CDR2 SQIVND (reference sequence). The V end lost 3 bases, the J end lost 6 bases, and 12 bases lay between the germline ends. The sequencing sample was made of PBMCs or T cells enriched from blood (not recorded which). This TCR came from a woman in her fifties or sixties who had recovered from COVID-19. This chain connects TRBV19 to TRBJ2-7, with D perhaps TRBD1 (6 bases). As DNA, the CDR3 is TGTGCCAGTAGTATCAGGGGCGGAGGCGAGCAGTACTTC. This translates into CASSIRGGGEQYF.